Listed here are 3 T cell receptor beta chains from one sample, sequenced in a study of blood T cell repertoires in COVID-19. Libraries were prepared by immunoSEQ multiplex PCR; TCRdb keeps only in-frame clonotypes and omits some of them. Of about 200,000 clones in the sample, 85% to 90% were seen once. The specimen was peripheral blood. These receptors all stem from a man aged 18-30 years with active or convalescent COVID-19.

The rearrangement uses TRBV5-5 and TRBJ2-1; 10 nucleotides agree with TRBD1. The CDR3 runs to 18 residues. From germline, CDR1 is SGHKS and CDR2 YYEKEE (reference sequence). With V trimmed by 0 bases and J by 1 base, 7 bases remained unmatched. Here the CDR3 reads CASSLAGQGIASYNEQFF. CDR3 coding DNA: TGTGCCAGCAGCTTGGCGGGACAGGGGATAGCATCCTACAATGAGCAGTTCTTC.

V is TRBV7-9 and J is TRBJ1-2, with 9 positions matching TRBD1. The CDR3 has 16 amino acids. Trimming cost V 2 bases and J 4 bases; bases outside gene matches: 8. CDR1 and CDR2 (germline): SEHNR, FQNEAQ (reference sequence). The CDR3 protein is CASSLTPGQGLYGYTF. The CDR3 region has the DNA TGTGCCAGCAGCTTAACACCGGGACAGGGCCTCTATGGCTACACCTTC.

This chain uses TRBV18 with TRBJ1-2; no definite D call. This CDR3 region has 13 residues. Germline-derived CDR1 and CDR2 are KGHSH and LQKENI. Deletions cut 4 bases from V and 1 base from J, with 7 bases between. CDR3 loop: CASSLEGNYGYTF. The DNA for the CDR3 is TGTGCCAGCTCACTGGAGGGTAACTATGGCTACACCTTC.